This T cell receptor beta chain was identified during a study of T cell changes during pregnancy in multiple sclerosis. The method was immunoSEQ multiplex PCR; TCRdb's version includes in-frame clones alone and lacks a portion of them. This table has over 100,000 clones, about 93% appearing once. Source: peripheral blood, taken in the third trimester of pregnancy. The receptor's source is a female donor with multiple sclerosis, enrolled in a pregnancy study.

The CDR3 nucleotides are TGTGCCAGCTCGTCCGCGGGATTTCCCCTCGAGCAGTACTTC. Translated, it gives CASSSAGFPLEQYF. This chain links TRBV28 with TRBJ2-7; TRBD2 might be the D (6 bases). The CDR3 is 14 residues long. Germline V gene data show CDR1 as MDHEN and CDR2 as SYDVKM. V was cut by 8 bases and J by 6 bases, with 20 bases left in between.